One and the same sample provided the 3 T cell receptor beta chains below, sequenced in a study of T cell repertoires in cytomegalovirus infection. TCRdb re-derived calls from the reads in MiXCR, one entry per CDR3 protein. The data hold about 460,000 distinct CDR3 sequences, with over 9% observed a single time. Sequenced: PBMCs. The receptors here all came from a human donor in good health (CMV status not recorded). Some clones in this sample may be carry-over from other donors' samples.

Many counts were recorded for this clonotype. The CDR3 sequence is CASSLWQGAKPQHF. For the CDR3, the DNA is TGTGCCAGCAGCTTGTGGCAGGGGGCTAAGCCCCAGCATTTT. This sequence joins TRBV5-6 and TRBJ1-5, with TRBD1 matching over 8 bases. J gave up 8 bases and V 1 base, and 5 bases lay outside the gene matches. This CDR3 region has 14 residues. The V gene's germline CDR1 is SGHDT and CDR2 YYEEEE.

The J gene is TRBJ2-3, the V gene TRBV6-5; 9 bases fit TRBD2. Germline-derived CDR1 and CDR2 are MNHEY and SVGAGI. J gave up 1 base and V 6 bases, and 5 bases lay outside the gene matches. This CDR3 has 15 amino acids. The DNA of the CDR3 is TGTGCCAGCAGCTCTAGCGGGGTGGGCACAGATACGCAGTATTTT. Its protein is CASSSSGVGTDTQYF.

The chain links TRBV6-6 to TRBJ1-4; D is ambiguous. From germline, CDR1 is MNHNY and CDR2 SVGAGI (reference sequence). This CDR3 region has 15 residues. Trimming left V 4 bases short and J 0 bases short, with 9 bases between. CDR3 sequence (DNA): TGTGCCAGCAGTTCGGACCGCGCAACTAATGAAAAACTGTTTTTT. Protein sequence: CASSSDRATNEKLFF.